Listed below are T cell receptor beta chains from one sample, sequenced in a study of blood T cell repertoires in COVID-19. Only in-frame clones appear in the TCRdb table, and some are missing; sequencing was by immunoSEQ multiplex PCR. Of roughly 250,000 clones detected, over 80% appear once; the ten largest clones hold 3.5% to 4.5%. Sequences were obtained from peripheral blood. The receptors come from a woman in her 40s with acute or convalescent COVID-19. The CDR3 runs from the conserved cysteine through the conserved F or W. A D gene is named only where the DNA matches it firmly. Clone size is given for some rows only: seen once, a few or many times, or a class if the clone is expanded.

J,V,size,D,DNA,CDR3
TRBJ1-1,TRBV9,.,TRBD1,TGTGCCAGCAGCGACCACAGGGGAAGAACTGAAGCTTTCTTT,CASSDHRGRTEAFF
TRBJ1-5,TRBV25-1,.,.,TGTGCCAGCAGTGTACCTACTGAGGACAATCAGCCCCAGCATTTT,CASSVPTEDNQPQHF
TRBJ1-1,TRBV29-1,.,.,TGCAGCGTTGAAACGAACAGGGAAGCTTTCTTT,CSVETNREAFF
TRBJ1-1,TRBV6-5,.,TRBD1,TGTGCCACGGGGGCAGGGGGCACTGAAGCTTTCTTT,CATGAGGTEAFF
TRBJ1-1,TRBV12-5,.,.,TGTGCTAGTGGTTTCCAGGTGGGCACTGAAGCTTTCTTT,CASGFQVGTEAFF
TRBJ1-2,TRBV20-1,once,.,TGCAGTGCTAGGGAAGCGAGGGGCTACACCTTC,CSAREARGYTF
TRBJ1-5,TRBV6-6,.,TRBD1,TGTGCCAGCAGTCGGACAGGGGCCAATCAGCCCCAGCATTTT,CASSRTGANQPQHF
TRBJ1-1,TRBV24-1,.,.,TGTGCCGCGTGGCGGGGGACCACTGAAGCTTTCTTT,CAAWRGTTEAFF
TRBJ1-1,TRBV10-1,few,.,TGCGCCAGCAGCCAGGGAACTACTGAAGCTTTCTTT,CASSQGTTEAFF
TRBJ1-1,TRBV30,.,.,TGTGCCTGGAGTGTGCCGGGGATCAACACTGAAGCTTTCTTT,CAWSVPGINTEAFF
TRBJ1-2,TRBV5-6,.,.,TGTGCCAGCAGCCCAAATTGGGAGGGGACCGGCTACACCTTC,CASSPNWEGTGYTF
TRBJ1-1,TRBV2,.,TRBD1,TGTGCCAGCAGCACAGGGGGCGGATGGTTGAACACTGAAGCTTTCTTT,CASSTGGGWLNTEAFF
TRBJ1-1,TRBV12-3/TRBV12-4,many,.,TGTGCCAGCAGTTTTCGGACATCCGAAGCTTTCTTT,CASSFRTSEAFF
TRBJ1-1,TRBV5-1,.,TRBD1,TGCGCCAGCAGCTTGGCGACAGGGGGAGACACTGAAGCTTTCTTT,CASSLATGGDTEAFF
TRBJ2-5,TRBV11-1,once,TRBD1,TGTGCCAGCAGCTCTACAGGGGGCAGGGAGACCCAGTACTTC,CASSSTGGRETQYF
TRBJ1-2,TRBV7-9,.,.,TGTGCCAGCAGCCCCCCGGGAGGCAGCTATGGCTACACCTTC,CASSPPGGSYGYTF
TRBJ1-1,TRBV27,once,TRBD1,TGTGCCAGCAGTTTAGGGACAGGGGGCAAAACTGAAGCTTTCTTT,CASSLGTGGKTEAFF
TRBJ2-3,TRBV18,.,.,TGTGCCAGCTCGAAGGGGCCCACAGATACGCAGTATTTT,CASSKGPTDTQYF
TRBJ2-5,TRBV6-6,.,.,TGTGCCTGCAGAGGAGGAGAGACCCAGTACTTC,CACRGGETQYF